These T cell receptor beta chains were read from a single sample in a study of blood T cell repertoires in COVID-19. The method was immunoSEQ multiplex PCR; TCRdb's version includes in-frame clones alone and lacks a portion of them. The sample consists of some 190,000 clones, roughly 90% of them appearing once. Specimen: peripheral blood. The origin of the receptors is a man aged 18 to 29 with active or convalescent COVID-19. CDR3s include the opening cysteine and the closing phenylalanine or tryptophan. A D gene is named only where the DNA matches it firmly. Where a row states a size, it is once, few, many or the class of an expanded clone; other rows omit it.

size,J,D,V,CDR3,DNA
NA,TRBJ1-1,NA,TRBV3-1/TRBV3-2,CASSPYQGSTEAFF,TGTGCCAGCAGCCCCTACCAGGGGAGCACTGAAGCTTTCTTT
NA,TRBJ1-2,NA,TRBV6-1,CASSDLAGHYGYTF,TGTGCCAGCAGTGATCTCGCGGGCCACTATGGCTACACCTTC
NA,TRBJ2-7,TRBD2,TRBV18,CASSPPFGGSGSGEQYF,TGTGCCAGCTCACCCCCTTTCGGTGGTAGCGGGAGTGGCGAGCAGTACTTC
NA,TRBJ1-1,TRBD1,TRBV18,CASSPSFPGQRNTEAFF,TGTGCCAGCTCACCTTCCTTCCCGGGACAGAGGAACACTGAAGCTTTCTTT
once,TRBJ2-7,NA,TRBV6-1,CASSEDRSGYEQYF,TGTGCCAGCAGTGAAGACCGCTCGGGATACGAGCAGTACTTC
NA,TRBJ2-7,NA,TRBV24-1,CATSDSTVSYEQYF,TGTGCCACCAGTGATTCCACAGTCTCCTACGAGCAGTACTTC
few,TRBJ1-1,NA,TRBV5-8,CASSLGLTEAFF,TGTGCCAGCAGCTTGGGTCTCACTGAAGCTTTCTTT
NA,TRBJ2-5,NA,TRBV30,CAWSVRPEGTQYF,TGTGCCTGGAGTGTAAGGCCAGAGGGGACCCAGTACTTC
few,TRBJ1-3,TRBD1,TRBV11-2,CASRPRGQWEDTIYF,TGTGCCAGCAGGCCACGGGGACAGTGGGAGGACACCATATATTTT
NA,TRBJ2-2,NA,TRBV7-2,CASSLWSAPGTGELFF,TGTGCCAGCAGCTTATGGTCGGCGCCAGGTACCGGGGAGCTGTTTTTT
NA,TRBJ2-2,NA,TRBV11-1,CASTTGLRRSTGELFF,TGTGCCAGCACCACAGGGTTACGTCGATCCACCGGGGAGCTGTTTTTT
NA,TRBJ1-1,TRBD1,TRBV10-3,CAISGSGGETEAFF,TGTGCCATCAGTGGATCAGGGGGTGAGACTGAAGCTTTCTTT
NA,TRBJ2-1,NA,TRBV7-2,CASSLSGKGALSYNEQFF,TGTGCCAGCAGCTTAAGTGGTAAAGGGGCCCTTTCCTACAATGAGCAGTTCTTC
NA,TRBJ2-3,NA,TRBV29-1,CSVERQGWTGTDTQYF,TGCAGCGTTGAAAGGCAGGGCTGGACCGGCACAGATACGCAGTATTTT
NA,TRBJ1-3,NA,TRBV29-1,CSVGQETGNTIYF,TGCAGCGTTGGACAGGAAACTGGAAACACCATATATTTT
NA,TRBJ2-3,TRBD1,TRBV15,CATTPGQSYTDTQYF,TGTGCCACCACCCCGGGACAGTCCTACACAGATACGCAGTATTTT
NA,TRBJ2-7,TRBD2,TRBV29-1,CSVEGGSSGSSGEQYF,TGCAGCGTTGAGGGAGGGTCTAGCGGGAGTTCGGGGGAGCAGTACTTC
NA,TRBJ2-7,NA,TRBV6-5,CASRTQYEQYF,TGTGCCAGCAGGACACAATACGAGCAGTACTTC